This TCR beta chain was captured by sequencing in a study of shared clonotypes between healthy human individuals. Whole-study findings and limits: The genetic and exposure-history diversity represented was limited by few donors.

Turning to this clone: Its antigen is as yet unknown.

This CDR3 is built from 17 residues. Germline CDR1 reads MDHEN; CDR2 reads SYDVKM. V was pared by 2 bases and J by 0 bases, with 9 bases of the junction left unmatched. Profiling relied on immunoSEQ multiplex PCR, and the TCRdb table lists in-frame clones only, not all of them. The table lists 2 million to 3 million clones, over 85% of them singletons. The chain joins TRBV28 to TRBJ2-7; 8 bases map to TRBD2. This receptor was taken from a man younger than 35 in good health. Some clones in this sample may be carry-over from other donors' samples. The sample was naive CD4+ T cells from PBMCs. Subset given: CD45RA+ positively selected. The CDR3 DNA is TGTGCCAGCAGTTTAGGTCGCGGGAGGATAAGCTCCTACGAGCAGTACTTC. It encodes CASSLGRGRISSYEQYF.